Below, 6 T cell receptor beta chains from the same sample are listed, as sequenced in a study of blood T cells in healthy people across ages. A second about 7 to 12 cycle PCR used barcoded and J-beta primers. TCRdb recomputed calls from the 5' RACE reads with MiXCR, one row per CDR3 protein. The data show around 1,900,000 distinct CDR3 sequences, with more than 35% seen just once and approximately 22% held by the top ten. Sequencing was performed on blood. These receptors originate from a human donor in good health.

This chain uses TRBV2 with TRBJ1-2; the match to TRBD1 covers 8 bases. The CDR3 contains 14 residues. CDR1 is SNHLY and CDR2 is FYNNEI in the germline V gene. V lost 8 bases and J lost 3; bases outside the gene matches: 8. The CDR3 spells CASFRQGMDYGYTF. The CDR3 nucleotides read TGTGCCAGCTTTAGACAGGGGATGGACTATGGCTACACCTTC.

This clonotype turned up a few times. The germline gene is not matched at one end of the junction; a read error may be the cause. The chain employs TRBV11-2 and TRBJ2-7; 7 nucleotides line up with TRBD1. This CDR3 comprises 18 residues. CDR1 and CDR2 (germline): SGHAT, FQNNGV. DNA of the CDR3: TGTGCCAGCAGCTTCTCGATAACACTCGGGACAGAATCCTGCGAGCAGTACTTC. It specifies CASSFSITLGTESCEQYF. The entire variable domain, with the rest obtained from reference TRBV11-2 and TRBJ2-7, is as follows: EAGVAQSPRYKIIEKRQSVAFWCNPISGHATLYWYQQILGQGPKLLIQFQNNGVVDDSQLPKDRFSAERLKGVDSTLKIQPAKLEDSAVYLCASSFSITLGTESCEQYFGPGTRLTVT.

The table lists this clonotype with a few counts. V is TRBV5-5 and J is TRBJ2-5; D remains unclear. Trimming stripped 4 bases from V and 2 bases from J, with 12 bases between. The CDR3 loop spans 14 amino acids. The V gene's germline CDR1 is SGHKS and CDR2 YYEKEE (reference sequence). The DNA for the CDR3 is TGTGCCAGCAGCCACACAACCGTTCAAGAGACCCAGTACTTC. Translating gives CASSHTTVQETQYF. Full variable domain (remainder filled in from reference TRBV5-5 and TRBJ2-5): DAGVTQSPTHLIKTRGQQVTLRCSPISGHKSVSWYQQVLGQGPQFIFQYYEKEERGRGNFPDRFSARQFPNYSSELNVNALLLGDSALYLCASSHTTVQETQYFGPGTRLLVL.

This clonotype was seen at least ten times. The CDR3 nucleotides are TGCAGCGTAAGAGTCAGGGGGCGCCGCCGAGATACGCAGTATTTT. It codes for CSVRVRGRRRDTQYF. V gene TRBV29-1 combines with J gene TRBJ2-3; TRBD1 agrees at 8 bases. J gave up 5 bases and V 6 bases, and 13 bases lay outside the gene matches. The CDR3 contains 15 residues. The germline V gene encodes CDR1 SQVTM and CDR2 ANQGSEA.

This clonotype was seen just once. The rearrangement joins TRBV7-9 to TRBJ2-1, with no clear D. This CDR3 is 12 amino acids long. Germline V gives CDR1 SEHNR, CDR2 FQNEAQ (reference sequence). Trimming took 0 bases from V and 13 from J, leaving 10 bases between them. Written as DNA, the CDR3 is TGTGCCAGCAGCTTAGCAGGGTGGAACCAGTTCTTC. Its protein is CASSLAGWNQFF.

This chain joins TRBV5-1 and TRBJ2-1; D call uncertain. The J call may be in error: the DNA end matches TRBJ2-7 better. The CDR3 has 14 amino acids. Germline assignment: CDR1 SGHRS and CDR2 YFSETQ. The CDR3 DNA sequence: TGCGCCAGCAGCTTGGCCGGGCGGACCCGTGAGCAGTACTTC. Translated, it gives CASSLAGRTREQYF.